This TCR beta chain was sequenced in a study of T cell responses to AZD1222 COVID-19 vaccine. Study findings and constraints: Regions 160-218 and 743-854 held dominance among vaccine-associated CD4 TCRs, which spanned spike.

Germline loops: CDR1 MDHEN, CDR2 SYDVKM. The CDR3 covers 16 residues. The germline V and J ends were trimmed by 7 bases and 2 bases, with 20 bases remaining between them. The method was immunoSEQ multiplex PCR; TCRdb's version includes in-frame clones alone and lacks a portion of them. The sample holds fewer than 120,000 clones; 65% to 85% are singletons and the top ten take around 4.6%. This clone has only one observation. Its specificity is not known. The receptor was isolated from an adult in good health. The specimen comprised peripheral blood, sampled on day 0 of AZD1222 vaccination. This rearrangement joins TRBV28 to TRBJ1-2; D perhaps matches TRBD1 (6 bases). CDR3 sequence reads: CASTEHLQGFNYGYTF. The CDR3 DNA reads as TGTGCCAGCACCGAACATTTACAGGGTTTCAACTATGGCTACACCTTC.